This T cell receptor beta chain was documented in a study of control samples from healthy donors and cancer patients. Repertoires were generated with immunoSEQ multiplex PCR, while TCRdb's copy carries only in-frame clones and drops some. This sample has approximately 90,000 clones, with about 89% found just once. The V and J ends lost 3 bases and 10 bases respectively, with 10 bases between them. This CDR3 contains 13 residues. This clone was recorded once. This chain uses TRBV12-3 or TRBV12-4 with TRBJ1-6; D possibly corresponds to TRBD1 (6 bases). This TCR was recovered from a man aged 30 to 39 in good health. Sequenced sample: blood. This chain's CDR3 is CASSFTGNSPLHF. The CDR3 DNA follows: TGTGCCAGCAGTTTTACAGGGAACTCACCCCTCCACTTT.